The clone carrying this TCR beta chain showed up just a few times. These data belong to a study of HIV-infected patients and healthy controls. TCRdb used MiXCR to reprocess the 5' RACE reads, holding one entry per CDR3 protein. The table includes tens of thousands of distinct CDR3 sequences, over 15% detected once. This CDR3 has 13 residues. The ends were cut back, 2 bases at V and 5 bases at J, with 9 bases in the middle. Germline V lookup: CDR1 SGDLS, CDR2 YYNGEE. The sample consisted of CD4+ T cells from blood. This TCR derives from a human donor in good health. This chain links TRBV9 with TRBJ2-3, with D unclear. DNA for the CDR3: TGTGCCAGCAGCGTCTATCTCCGAGATACGCAGTATTTT. It codes for CASSVYLRDTQYF.